This TCR beta chain was identified during a study of cytomegalovirus exposure and HLA in healthy donors. With 60 Vbeta and 13 Jbeta primers, the PCR was carried out. Here immunoSEQ multiplex PCR was the method, and the copy in TCRdb shows in-frame clones only, minus some. The sample consists of about 140,000 clones, 82% of them appearing once. V lost 8 bases and J lost 9; bases outside the gene matches: 12. Germline V lookup: CDR1 SEHNR, CDR2 FQNEAQ (reference sequence). The CDR3 is 15 amino acids. The sequence came from a woman in her sixties or seventies in good health and CMV-seropositive. V is TRBV7-9 and J is TRBJ2-1; 11 bases match TRBD2. Specimen: PBMCs. CDR3 protein: CASGRTSGFTGEQFF. For the CDR3, the DNA is TGTGCCAGCGGCCGGACTAGCGGGTTTACTGGTGAGCAGTTCTTC.